The clone carrying this TCR beta chain has more than one count but fewer than ten. What it recognizes is unknown. One entry per CDR3 protein results from TCRdb running MiXCR on the 5' RACE reads. Of a few hundred thousand distinct CDR3 sequences listed, 13% to 15% are singletons. The sample belongs to a study of identical twins. Notes on the study in general: Researchers caution that invariant MAIT and iNKT cells could partly confound zero-insertion analyses.

V was trimmed by 1 base and J by 2 bases, leaving 12 bases between them. The CDR3 consists of 16 residues. Looked up from germline, CDR1 is SGHVS and CDR2 is FQNEAQ. The sample was also reused in another study, on yellow fever vaccine responses in identical twins.

This TCR derives from a woman between 18 and 29 years old in good health. The rearrangement uses TRBV7-8 and TRBJ1-3; maybe TRBD1 (6 bases). Sequenced input: CD4+ T cells sorted from blood. The chain's CDR3 is CASSLGARGAGNTIYF. The CDR3 DNA reads TGTGCCAGCAGCTTAGGAGCCAGGGGAGCTGGAAACACCATATATTTT.